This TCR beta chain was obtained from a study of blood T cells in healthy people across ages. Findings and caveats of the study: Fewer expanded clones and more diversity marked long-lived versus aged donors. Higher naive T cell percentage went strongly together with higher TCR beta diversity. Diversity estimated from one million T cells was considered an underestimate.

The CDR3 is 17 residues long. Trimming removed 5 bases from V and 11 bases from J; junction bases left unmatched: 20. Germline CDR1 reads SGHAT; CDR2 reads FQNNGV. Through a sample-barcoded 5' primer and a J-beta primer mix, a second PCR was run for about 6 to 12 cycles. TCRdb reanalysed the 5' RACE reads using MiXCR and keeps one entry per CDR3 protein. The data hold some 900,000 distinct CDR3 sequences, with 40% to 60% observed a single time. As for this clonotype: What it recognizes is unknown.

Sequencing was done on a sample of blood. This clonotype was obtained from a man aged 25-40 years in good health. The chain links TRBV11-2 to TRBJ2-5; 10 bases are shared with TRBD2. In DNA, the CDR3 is TGTGCCAGCAGCAAAAGCGGGGGGGCAGCAACGTCGAGTGAGCAGTACTTC. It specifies CASSKSGGAATSSEQYF.